This T cell receptor (beta chain) appears in the sequencing data of a study of T cell responses to AZD1222 COVID-19 vaccine. V was trimmed by 6 bases and J by 0 bases, leaving 8 bases between them. This CDR3 comprises 13 residues. Germline loops: CDR1 MDHEN, CDR2 SYDVKM. Clones were sequenced by immunoSEQ multiplex PCR, and TCRdb holds only the in-frame ones, with some missing. This sample carries tens of thousands of clones, approximately 84% of them seen once, and the ten largest clones take around 9.6%. The rearrangement uses TRBV28 and TRBJ1-2; D remains unclear. Sequenced material: peripheral blood, taken on day 0 of AZD1222 vaccination. The source of this sequence is an adult in good health. DNA for the CDR3: TGTGCCAGCAGGGGAGCTACTAACTATGGCTACACCTTC. Translation gives CASRGATNYGYTF.